The 17 T cell receptor beta chains in this list originate from one sample, sequenced in a study of PD-L1 blockade in urothelial cancer. The assay was immunoSEQ multiplex PCR, and TCRdb's table has in-frame clones only and misses some. The table records 84,000 or so clones, 85% to 90% of them present only once. Sample time point: pretreatment peripheral blood. The input for sequencing was PBMCs, taken around atezolizumab (anti-PD-L1) treatment. These TCRs come from a man between 60 and 75 years old with urothelial cancer.

The V and J genes are TRBV2 and TRBJ1-3; D not certain. Germline CDR1 and CDR2: SNHLY and FYNNEI. This CDR3 contains 14 residues. The germline V and J ends were trimmed by 4 bases and 0 bases, with 7 bases remaining between them. The CDR3 coding sequence is TGTGCCAGCAGTGTGGGGAGCTCTGGAAACACCATATATTTT. Protein: CASSVGSSGNTIYF. Full variable domain (missing parts from reference TRBV2 and TRBJ1-3): EPEVTQTPSHQVTQMGQEVILRCVPISNHLYFYWYRQILGQKVEFLVSFYNNEISEKSEIFDDQFSVERPDGSNFTLKIRSTKLEDSAMYFCASSVGSSGNTIYFGEGSWLTVV.

This clone was detected once. The V gene is TRBV19, the J gene TRBJ1-5; D is perhaps TRBD1 (5 bases). V lost 2 bases and J 4 bases, leaving 12 bases between the germline ends. The V gene's germline CDR1 is LNHDA and CDR2 SQIVND (reference sequence). This CDR3 is built from 15 residues. CDR3: CASSINSGSNQPQHF. CDR3 nucleotides: TGTGCCAGTAGTATAAATTCAGGGTCGAATCAGCCCCAGCATTTT.

The chain combines TRBV5-8 with TRBJ2-1; the D is unclear. The V gene lost 5 bases and the J gene lost 9 bases, with 15 bases spanning the gap. This CDR3 has 13 amino acids. Looked up from germline, CDR1 is SGHTS and CDR2 is YDEGEE. DNA of the CDR3: TGTGCCAGCAGTCGGCCCCCTACGGGTGAGCAGTTCTTC. It encodes CASSRPPTGEQFF.

This clone was seen only a few times. The J gene is TRBJ2-3, the V gene TRBV4-2; TRBD2 agrees at 8 bases. The CDR3 is 16 amino acids. V gave up 0 bases and J gave up 6 bases; unmatched junction bases: 8. Germline V CDR1 and CDR2: LGHNA, YNFKEQ. CDR3 coding DNA: TGTGCCAGCAGCCAAGACGGGACTAGAAGGGCTGATACGCAGTATTTT. Translating gives CASSQDGTRRADTQYF.

This clone was counted many times. The chain employs TRBV7-2 and TRBJ2-4; D not resolved. The CDR3 is made up of 13 amino acids. Germline V gene lookup returns CDR1 SGHTA and CDR2 FQGNSA. With 3 bases removed from V and 9 bases from J, the gap between germline ends came to 12 bases. CDR3 region: CASSLEPTGIQYF. CDR3 nucleotide sequence: TGTGCCAGCAGCTTGGAGCCGACGGGCATTCAGTACTTC. Complete variable domain (other parts from reference TRBV7-2 and TRBJ2-4): GAGVSQSPSNKVTEKGKDVELRCDPISGHTALYWYRQSLGQGLEFLIYFQGNSAPDKSGLPSDRFSAERTGGSVSTLTIQRTQQEDSAVYLCASSLEPTGIQYFGAGTRLSVL.

This chain uses TRBV5-1 with TRBJ2-1; D unclear. The V and J ends lost 1 base and 0 bases respectively, with 11 bases between them. This CDR3 is built from 16 residues. Germline-derived CDR1 and CDR2 are SGHRS and YFSETQ. CDR3 DNA sequence: TGCGCCAGCAGCTTGAGCATCCCGAGCTCCTACAATGAGCAGTTCTTC. It yields the protein CASSLSIPSSYNEQFF.

The V call is TRBV6-5, the J call TRBJ2-1; TRBD2 aligns across 12 bases. From germline, CDR1 is MNHEY and CDR2 SVGAGI. CDR3 length equals 14 residues. With 7 bases clipped from V and 5 bases from J, the junction kept 3 bases outside the gene matches. The CDR3 sequence is CASIRLAGDNEQFF. In DNA, the CDR3 is TGTGCCAGCATTAGACTAGCGGGAGACAATGAGCAGTTCTTC.

This clone occurred once. CDR3 protein: CASSDGGINEQFF. The CDR3 nucleotides read TGTGCCAGCAGTGATGGGGGGATTAATGAGCAGTTCTTC. The chain is built from TRBV6-1 and TRBJ2-1, with D perhaps TRBD2 (6 bases). The V gene lost 3 bases and the J gene lost 7 bases, with 10 bases spanning the gap. CDR3 length: 13 amino acids. Germline V gene sequence: CDR1 MNHNS, CDR2 SASEGT.

The rearrangement links TRBV25-1 to TRBJ2-7; weak D call: TRBD1 (6 bases). Germline CDR1 is MGHDK and CDR2 is SYGVNS. The CDR3 runs 14 residues. Trimming cost V 0 bases and J 3 bases, with 9 bases left between them. CDR3 bases: TGTGCCAGCAGTGAATACGGCAGGGGCTACGAGCAGTACTTC. This sequence encodes CASSEYGRGYEQYF.

V and J are TRBV30 and TRBJ1-1, with D maybe TRBD1 (6 bases). The CDR3 loop spans 13 amino acids. Germline V gene data show CDR1 as GTSNPN and CDR2 as SVGIG (reference sequence). The V gene lost 4 bases and the J gene lost 3 bases, with 12 bases spanning the gap. The CDR3 DNA reads TGTGCCTGGAAGGGGGGGCATTACACTGAAGCTTTCTTT. It specifies CAWKGGHYTEAFF.

The gene calls are TRBV5-8 and TRBJ1-1; TRBD1 matches 7 bases. The CDR3 spans 15 residues. The germline V gene has CDR1 SGHTS and CDR2 YDEGEE. V was clipped by 2 bases and J by 2 bases; unmatched bases: 6. In nucleotides, the CDR3 is TGTGCCAGCAGCTTCACCGGGACAGCTAACACTGAAGCTTTCTTT. Its protein is CASSFTGTANTEAFF.

V and J are TRBV29-1 and TRBJ2-7; a possible D gene is TRBD1 (6 bases). CDR3 length: 11 amino acids. The ends were cut back, 7 bases at V and 6 bases at J, with 13 bases in the middle. Germline V gene data show CDR1 as SQVTM and CDR2 as ANQGSEA. This CDR3 is CSGGTGPEQYF. CDR3 nucleotides: TGCAGCGGCGGCACAGGGCCCGAGCAGTACTTC.

The J gene is TRBJ1-5, the V gene TRBV6-5, with 8 bases fitting TRBD1. Germline V gene lookup returns CDR1 MNHEY and CDR2 SVGAGI. The CDR3 sequence is 14 residues long. The J segment lost 5 bases and the V segment lost 6 bases, leaving 6 bases of the junction unmatched. The CDR3 loop reads CASSSDRGYQPQHF. DNA for the CDR3: TGTGCCAGCAGCTCAGACAGGGGATATCAGCCCCAGCATTTT.

This chain's CDR3 is CASSPDRTVGYGYTF. CDR3 DNA: TGTGCCAGCTCACCTGATCGTACGGTCGGTTATGGCTACACCTTC. The chain has TRBV18 and TRBJ1-2; no clear D. The ends were cut back, 3 bases at V and 5 bases at J, with 16 bases in the middle. CDR1 and CDR2 (germline): KGHSH, LQKENI. CDR3 length: 15 amino acids.

This chain's CDR3 is CASSEALGGVEKLFF. The CDR3 DNA reads as TGTGCCAGCAGTGAAGCGCTTGGGGGGGTTGAAAAACTGTTTTTT. This chain uses TRBV6-1 with TRBJ1-4; possible D gene TRBD1, 5 bases. This CDR3 is 15 amino acids long. The V gene's germline CDR1 is MNHNS and CDR2 SASEGT. With 0 bases removed from V and 7 bases from J, the gap between germline ends came to 12 bases.

The chain links TRBV7-2 to TRBJ1-1; weak D call: TRBD1 (5 bases). V lost 2 bases and J 4 bases, leaving 8 bases between the germline ends. Germline values: CDR1 SGHTA, CDR2 FQGNSA. The CDR3 length is 13 residues. The CDR3 DNA reads TGTGCCAGCAGCTTAAGGCAGGGCACTGAAGCTTTCTTT. It codes for CASSLRQGTEAFF.

The chain is built from TRBV9 and TRBJ2-3; TRBD2 agrees at 12 bases. CDR1 and CDR2 from the germline V gene are SGDLS and YYNGEE. The trim removed 3 bases at V and 3 bases at J, leaving 8 bases unmatched. This CDR3 contains 17 residues. CDR3 residues: CASSAQLLAGGTDTQYF. The CDR3, as DNA: TGTGCCAGCAGCGCTCAACTTCTAGCGGGAGGGACAGATACGCAGTATTTT.